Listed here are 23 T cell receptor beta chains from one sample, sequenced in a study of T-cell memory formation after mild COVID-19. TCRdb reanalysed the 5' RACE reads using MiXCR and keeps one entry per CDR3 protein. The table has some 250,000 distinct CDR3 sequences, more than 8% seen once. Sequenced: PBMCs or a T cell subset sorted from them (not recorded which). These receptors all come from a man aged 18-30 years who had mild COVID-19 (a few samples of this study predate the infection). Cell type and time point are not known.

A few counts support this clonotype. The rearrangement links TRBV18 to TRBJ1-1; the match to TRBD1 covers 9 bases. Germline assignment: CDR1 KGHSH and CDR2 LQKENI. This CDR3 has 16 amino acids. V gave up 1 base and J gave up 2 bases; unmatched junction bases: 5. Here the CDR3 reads CASSPLRDRVNTEAFF. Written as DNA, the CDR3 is TGTGCCAGCTCACCACTCCGGGACAGGGTTAACACTGAAGCTTTCTTT. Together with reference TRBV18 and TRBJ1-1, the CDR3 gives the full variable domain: NAGVMQNPRHLVRRRGQEARLRCSPMKGHSHVYWYRQLPEEGLKFMVYLQKENIIDESGMPKERFSAEFPKEGPSILRIQQVVRGDSAAYFCASSPLRDRVNTEAFFGQGTRLTVV.

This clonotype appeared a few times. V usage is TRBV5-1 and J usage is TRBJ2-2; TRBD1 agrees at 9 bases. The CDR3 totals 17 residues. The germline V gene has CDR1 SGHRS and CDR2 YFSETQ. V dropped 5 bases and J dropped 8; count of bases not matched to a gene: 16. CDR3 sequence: CASSFLATGGSGGELFF. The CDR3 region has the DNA TGCGCCAGCAGTTTTTTGGCAACAGGGGGCTCAGGAGGGGAGCTGTTTTTT.

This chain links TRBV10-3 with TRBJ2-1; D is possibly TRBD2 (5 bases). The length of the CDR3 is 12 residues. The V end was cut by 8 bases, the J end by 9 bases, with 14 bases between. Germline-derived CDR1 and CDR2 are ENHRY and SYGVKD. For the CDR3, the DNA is TGTGCCATCGCCTTTAGCGACTCTGAGCAGTTCTTC. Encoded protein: CAIAFSDSEQFF.

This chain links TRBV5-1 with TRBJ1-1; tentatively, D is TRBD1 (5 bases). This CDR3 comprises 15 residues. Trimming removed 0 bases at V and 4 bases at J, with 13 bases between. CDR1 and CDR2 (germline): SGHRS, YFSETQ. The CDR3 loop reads CASSLVQGSSTEAFF. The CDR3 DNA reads TGCGCCAGCAGCTTGGTCCAGGGCTCGAGCACTGAAGCTTTCTTT.

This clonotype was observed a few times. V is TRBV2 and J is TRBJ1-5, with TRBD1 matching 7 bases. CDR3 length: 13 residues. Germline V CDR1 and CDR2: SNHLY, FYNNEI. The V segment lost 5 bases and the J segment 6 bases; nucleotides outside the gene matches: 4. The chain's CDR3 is CASSTGAVQPQHF. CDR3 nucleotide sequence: TGTGCCAGCAGTACAGGGGCGGTTCAGCCCCAGCATTTT.

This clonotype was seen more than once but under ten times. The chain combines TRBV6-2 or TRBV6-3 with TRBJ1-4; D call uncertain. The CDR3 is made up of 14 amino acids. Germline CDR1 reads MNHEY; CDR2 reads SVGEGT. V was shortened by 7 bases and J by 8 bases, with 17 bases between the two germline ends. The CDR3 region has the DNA TGTGCCAGCACCCCGGCCCGGATAGGCGAAAAACTGTTTTTT. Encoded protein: CASTPARIGEKLFF.

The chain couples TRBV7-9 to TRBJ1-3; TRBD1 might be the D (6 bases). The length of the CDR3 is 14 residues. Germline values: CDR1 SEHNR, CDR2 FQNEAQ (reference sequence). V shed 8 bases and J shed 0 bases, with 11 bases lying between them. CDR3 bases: TGTGCCAGCTGGCAGGGGAGCTCTGGAAACACCATATATTTT. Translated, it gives CASWQGSSGNTIYF.

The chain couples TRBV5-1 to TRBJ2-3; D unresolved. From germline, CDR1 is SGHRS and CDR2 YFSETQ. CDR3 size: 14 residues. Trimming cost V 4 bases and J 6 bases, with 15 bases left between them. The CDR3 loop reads CASSGSSRPDTQYF. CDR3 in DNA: TGCGCCAGCAGCGGGTCATCTAGGCCGGATACGCAGTATTTT.

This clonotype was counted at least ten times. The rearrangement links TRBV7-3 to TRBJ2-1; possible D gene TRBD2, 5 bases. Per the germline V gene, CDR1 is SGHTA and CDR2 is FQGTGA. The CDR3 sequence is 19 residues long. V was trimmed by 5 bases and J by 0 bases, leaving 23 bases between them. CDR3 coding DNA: TGTGCCAGCAGCCCATATGCCCCCAGGACTTTATACTCCTACAATGAGCAGTTCTTC. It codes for CASSPYAPRTLYSYNEQFF.

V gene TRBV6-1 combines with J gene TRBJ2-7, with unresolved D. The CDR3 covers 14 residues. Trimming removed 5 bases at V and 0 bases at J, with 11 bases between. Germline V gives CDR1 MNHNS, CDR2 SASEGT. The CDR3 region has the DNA TGTGCCAGCAGTCGTGGACGGAACTCCTACGAGCAGTACGTC. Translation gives CASSRGRNSYEQYV.

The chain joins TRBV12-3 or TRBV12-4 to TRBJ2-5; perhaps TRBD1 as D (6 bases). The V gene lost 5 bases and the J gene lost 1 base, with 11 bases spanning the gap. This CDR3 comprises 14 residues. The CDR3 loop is CASSIQGLQETQYF. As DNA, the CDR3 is TGTGCCAGCAGTATTCAGGGGCTCCAAGAGACCCAGTACTTC.

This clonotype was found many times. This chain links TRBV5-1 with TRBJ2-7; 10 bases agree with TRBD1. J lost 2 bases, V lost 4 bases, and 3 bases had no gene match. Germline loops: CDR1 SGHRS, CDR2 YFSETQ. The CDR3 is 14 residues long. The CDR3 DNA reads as TGCGCCAGCAGCCCAGGACAGGGGGCCTACGAGCAGTACTTC. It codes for CASSPGQGAYEQYF.

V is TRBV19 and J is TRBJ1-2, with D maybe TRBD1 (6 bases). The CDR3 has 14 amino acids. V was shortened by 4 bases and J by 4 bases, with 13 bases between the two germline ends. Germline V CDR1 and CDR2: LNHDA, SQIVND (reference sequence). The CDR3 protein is CASSKDSLGYGYTF. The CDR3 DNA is TGTGCCAGTAGTAAGGACAGTCTCGGCTATGGCTACACCTTC.

The CDR3 here is CASNTRNSGNTIYF. The CDR3, as DNA: TGTGCCAGCAACACACGAAACTCTGGAAACACCATATATTTT. V is TRBV18 and J is TRBJ1-3, with D unresolved. The V end was cut by 8 bases, the J end by 0 bases, with 11 bases between. This CDR3 has 14 amino acids. Germline V gene data show CDR1 as KGHSH and CDR2 as LQKENI.

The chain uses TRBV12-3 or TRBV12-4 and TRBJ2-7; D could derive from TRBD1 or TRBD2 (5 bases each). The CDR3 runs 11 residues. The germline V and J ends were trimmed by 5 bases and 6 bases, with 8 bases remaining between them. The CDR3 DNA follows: TGTGCCAGCAGTGGTGGGGGCGAGCAGTACTTC. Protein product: CASSGGGEQYF.

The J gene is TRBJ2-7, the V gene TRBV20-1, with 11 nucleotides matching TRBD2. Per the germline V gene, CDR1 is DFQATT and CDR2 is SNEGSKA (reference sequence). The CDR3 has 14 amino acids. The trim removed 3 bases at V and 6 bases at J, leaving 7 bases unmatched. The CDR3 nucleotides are TGCAGTGCTAGGGATAGCGGGGGGGCTTCCGAGCAGTACGTC. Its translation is CSARDSGGASEQYV.

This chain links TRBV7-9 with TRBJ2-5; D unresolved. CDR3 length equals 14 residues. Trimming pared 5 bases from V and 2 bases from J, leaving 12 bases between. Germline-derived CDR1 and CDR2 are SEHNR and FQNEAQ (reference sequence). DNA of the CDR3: TGTGCCAGCAGCGCCTCCGGACGACAAGAGACCCAGTACTTC. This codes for CASSASGRQETQYF.

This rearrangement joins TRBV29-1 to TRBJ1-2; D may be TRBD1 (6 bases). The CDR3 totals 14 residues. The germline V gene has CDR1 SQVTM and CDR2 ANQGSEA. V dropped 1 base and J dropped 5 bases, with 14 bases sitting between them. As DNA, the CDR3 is TGCAGCGTTGAAGGCCTGGGGGCGGCTTATGGCTACACCTTC. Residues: CSVEGLGAAYGYTF. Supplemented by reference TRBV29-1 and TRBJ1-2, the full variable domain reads SAVISQKPSRDICQRGTSLTIQCQVDSQVTMMFWYRQQPGQSLTLIATANQGSEATYESGFVIDKFPISRPNLTFSTLTVSNMSPEDSSIYLCSVEGLGAAYGYTFGSGTRLTVV.

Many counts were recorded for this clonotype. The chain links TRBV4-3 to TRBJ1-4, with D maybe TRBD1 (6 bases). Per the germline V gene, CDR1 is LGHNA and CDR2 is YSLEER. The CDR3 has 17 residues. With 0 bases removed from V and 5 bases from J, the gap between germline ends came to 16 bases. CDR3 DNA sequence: TGCGCCAGCAGCCAAGAGACCCGTGGACAGTCAAATGAAAAACTGTTTTTT. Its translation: CASSQETRGQSNEKLFF.

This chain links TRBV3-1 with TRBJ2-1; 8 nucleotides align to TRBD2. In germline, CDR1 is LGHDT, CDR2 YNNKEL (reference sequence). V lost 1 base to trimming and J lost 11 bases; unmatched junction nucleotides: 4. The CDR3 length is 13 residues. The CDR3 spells CASSQGSGTQQFF. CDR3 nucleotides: TGTGCCAGCAGCCAAGGTAGCGGGACCCAGCAGTTCTTC.

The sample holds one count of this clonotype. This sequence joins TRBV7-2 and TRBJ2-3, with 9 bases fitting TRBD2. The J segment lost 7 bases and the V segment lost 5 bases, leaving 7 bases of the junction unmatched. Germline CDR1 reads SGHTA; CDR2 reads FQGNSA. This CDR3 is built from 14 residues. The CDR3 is CASSNRTSAHTQYF. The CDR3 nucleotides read TGTGCCAGCAGCAATCGGACTAGCGCACATACGCAGTATTTT.

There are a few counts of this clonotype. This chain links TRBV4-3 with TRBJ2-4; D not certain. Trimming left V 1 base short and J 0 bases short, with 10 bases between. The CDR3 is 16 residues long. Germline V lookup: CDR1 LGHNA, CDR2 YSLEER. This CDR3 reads CASSQALQLAKNIQYF. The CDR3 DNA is TGCGCCAGCAGCCAAGCTCTCCAGCTAGCCAAAAACATTCAGTACTTC.

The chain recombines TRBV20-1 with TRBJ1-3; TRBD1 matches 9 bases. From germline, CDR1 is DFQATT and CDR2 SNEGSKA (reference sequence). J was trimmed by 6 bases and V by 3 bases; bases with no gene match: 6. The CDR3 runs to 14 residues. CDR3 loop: CSARETGGENTIYF. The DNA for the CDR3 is TGCAGTGCTAGGGAAACAGGGGGCGAAAACACCATATATTTT.